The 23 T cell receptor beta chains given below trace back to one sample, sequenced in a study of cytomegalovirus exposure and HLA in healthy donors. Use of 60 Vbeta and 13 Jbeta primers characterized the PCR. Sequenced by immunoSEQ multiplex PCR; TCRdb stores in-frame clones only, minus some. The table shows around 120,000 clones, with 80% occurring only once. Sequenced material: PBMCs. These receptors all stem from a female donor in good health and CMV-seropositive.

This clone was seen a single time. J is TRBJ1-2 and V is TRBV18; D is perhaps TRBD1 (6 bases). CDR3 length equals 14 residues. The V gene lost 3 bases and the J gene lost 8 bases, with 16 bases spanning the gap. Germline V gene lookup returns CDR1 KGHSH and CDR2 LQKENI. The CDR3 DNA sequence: TGTGCCAGCTCACCCGGGACATTCGTCGAGGGCTACACCTTC. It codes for CASSPGTFVEGYTF.

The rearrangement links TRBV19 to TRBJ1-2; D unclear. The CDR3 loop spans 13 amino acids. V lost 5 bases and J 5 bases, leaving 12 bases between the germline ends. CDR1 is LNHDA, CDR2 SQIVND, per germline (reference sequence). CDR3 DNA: TGTGCCAGTAGTGTAGTAAGCGGGTATGGCTACACCTTC. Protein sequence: CASSVVSGYGYTF.

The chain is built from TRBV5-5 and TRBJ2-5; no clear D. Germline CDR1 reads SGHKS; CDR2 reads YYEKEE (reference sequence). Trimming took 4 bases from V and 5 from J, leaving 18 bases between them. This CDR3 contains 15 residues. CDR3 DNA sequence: TGTGCCAGCAGCCTGGCAGTGAGACCGGAGGAGACCCAGTACTTC. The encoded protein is CASSLAVRPEETQYF. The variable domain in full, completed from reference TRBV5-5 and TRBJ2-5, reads DAGVTQSPTHLIKTRGQQVTLRCSPISGHKSVSWYQQVLGQGPQFIFQYYEKEERGRGNFPDRFSARQFPNYSSELNVNALLLGDSALYLCASSLAVRPEETQYFGPGTRLLVL.

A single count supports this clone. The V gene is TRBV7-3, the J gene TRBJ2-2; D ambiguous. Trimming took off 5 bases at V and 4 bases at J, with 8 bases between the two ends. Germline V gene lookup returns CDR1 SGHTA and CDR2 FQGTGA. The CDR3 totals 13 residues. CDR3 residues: CASSPSVTGELFF. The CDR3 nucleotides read TGTGCCAGCAGCCCTAGTGTCACCGGGGAGCTGTTTTTT.

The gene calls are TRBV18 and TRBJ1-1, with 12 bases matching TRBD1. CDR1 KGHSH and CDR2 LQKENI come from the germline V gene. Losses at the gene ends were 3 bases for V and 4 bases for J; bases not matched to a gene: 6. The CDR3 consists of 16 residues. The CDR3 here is CASSPGTGGAGTEAFF. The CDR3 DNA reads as TGTGCCAGCTCACCGGGGACAGGGGGCGCGGGCACTGAAGCTTTCTTT.

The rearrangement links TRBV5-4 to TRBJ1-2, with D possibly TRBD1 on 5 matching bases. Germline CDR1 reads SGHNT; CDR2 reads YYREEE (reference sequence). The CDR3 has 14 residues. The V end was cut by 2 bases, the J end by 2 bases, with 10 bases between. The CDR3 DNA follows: TGTGCCAGCAGCTTAGTAGGACAAAACTATGGCTACACCTTC. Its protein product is CASSLVGQNYGYTF.

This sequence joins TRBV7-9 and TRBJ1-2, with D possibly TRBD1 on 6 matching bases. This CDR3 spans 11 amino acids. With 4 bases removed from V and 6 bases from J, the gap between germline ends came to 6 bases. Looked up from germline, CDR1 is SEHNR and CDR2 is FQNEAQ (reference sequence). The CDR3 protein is CASSYRDGYTF. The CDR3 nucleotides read TGTGCCAGCAGCTACAGGGATGGCTACACCTTC.

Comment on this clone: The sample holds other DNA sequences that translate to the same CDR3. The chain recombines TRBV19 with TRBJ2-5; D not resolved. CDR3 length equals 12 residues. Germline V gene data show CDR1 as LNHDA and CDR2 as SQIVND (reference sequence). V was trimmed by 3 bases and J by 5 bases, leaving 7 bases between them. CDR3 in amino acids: CASSILGETQYF. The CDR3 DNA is TGTGCCAGTAGTATCCTTGGCGAGACCCAGTACTTC.

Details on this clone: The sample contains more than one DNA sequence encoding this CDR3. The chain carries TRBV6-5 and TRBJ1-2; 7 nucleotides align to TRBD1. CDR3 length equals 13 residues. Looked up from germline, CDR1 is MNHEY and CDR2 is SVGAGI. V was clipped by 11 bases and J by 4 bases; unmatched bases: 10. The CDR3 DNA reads TGTGCCGTACGACAGGGTACGATCTATGGCTACACCTTC. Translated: CAVRQGTIYGYTF.

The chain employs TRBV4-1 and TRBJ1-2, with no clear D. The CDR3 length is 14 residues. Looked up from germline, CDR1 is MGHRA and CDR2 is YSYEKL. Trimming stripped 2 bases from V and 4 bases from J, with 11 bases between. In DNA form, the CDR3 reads TGCGCCAGCAGCCAAAGTGAGGATTCCTATGGCTACACCTTC. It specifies CASSQSEDSYGYTF.

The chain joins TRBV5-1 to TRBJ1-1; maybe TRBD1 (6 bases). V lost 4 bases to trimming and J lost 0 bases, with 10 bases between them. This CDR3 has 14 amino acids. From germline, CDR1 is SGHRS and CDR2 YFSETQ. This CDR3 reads CASSPGQMNTEAFF. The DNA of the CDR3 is TGCGCCAGCAGCCCGGGACAAATGAACACTGAAGCTTTCTTT.

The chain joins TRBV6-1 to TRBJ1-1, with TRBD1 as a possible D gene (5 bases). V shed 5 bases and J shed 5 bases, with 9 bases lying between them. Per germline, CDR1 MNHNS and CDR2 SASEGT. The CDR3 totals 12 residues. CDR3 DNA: TGTGCCAGCAGTAGGGGCTATACTGAAGCTTTCTTT. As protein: CASSRGYTEAFF.

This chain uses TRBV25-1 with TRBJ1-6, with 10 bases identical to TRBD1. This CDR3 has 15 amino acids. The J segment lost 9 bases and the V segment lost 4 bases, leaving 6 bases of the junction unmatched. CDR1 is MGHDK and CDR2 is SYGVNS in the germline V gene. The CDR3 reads CASSADRGRVSPLHF. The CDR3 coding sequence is TGTGCCAGCAGTGCCGACAGGGGGCGGGTTTCACCCCTCCACTTT.

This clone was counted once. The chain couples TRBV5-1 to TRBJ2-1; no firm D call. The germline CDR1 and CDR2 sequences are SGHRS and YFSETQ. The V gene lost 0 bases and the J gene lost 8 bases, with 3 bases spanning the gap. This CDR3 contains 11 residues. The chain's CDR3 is CASSLEHEQFF. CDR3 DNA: TGCGCCAGCAGCTTGGAGCATGAGCAGTTCTTC.

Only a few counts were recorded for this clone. In DNA form, the CDR3 reads TGCAGCGTCCAACAGGGTGGAAGTTATTCACCCCTCCACTTT. It specifies CSVQQGGSYSPLHF. J is TRBJ1-6 and V is TRBV29-1; TRBD1 might be the D (6 bases). Germline CDR1 is SQVTM and CDR2 is ANQGSEA. Deletions cut 6 bases from V and 8 bases from J, with 17 bases between. There are 14 residues in the CDR3.

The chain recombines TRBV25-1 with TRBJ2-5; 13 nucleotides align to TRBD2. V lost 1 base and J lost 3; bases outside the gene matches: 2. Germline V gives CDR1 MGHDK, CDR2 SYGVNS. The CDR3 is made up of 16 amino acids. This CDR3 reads CASSEFTSGGEETQYF. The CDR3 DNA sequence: TGTGCCAGCAGTGAATTTACTAGCGGGGGGGAAGAGACCCAGTACTTC.

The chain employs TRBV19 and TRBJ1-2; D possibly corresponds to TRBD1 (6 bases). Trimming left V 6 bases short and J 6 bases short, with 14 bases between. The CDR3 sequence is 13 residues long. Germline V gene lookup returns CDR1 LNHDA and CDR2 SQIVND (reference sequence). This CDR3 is CASRVWTADGYTF. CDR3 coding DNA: TGTGCCAGTAGGGTCTGGACAGCTGATGGCTACACCTTC.

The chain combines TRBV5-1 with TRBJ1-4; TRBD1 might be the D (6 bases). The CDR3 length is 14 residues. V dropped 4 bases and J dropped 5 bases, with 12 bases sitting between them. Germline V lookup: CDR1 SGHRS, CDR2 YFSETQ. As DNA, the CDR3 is TGCGCCAGCAGCCCTACAGGGTTCAATGAAAAACTGTTTTTT. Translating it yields CASSPTGFNEKLFF.

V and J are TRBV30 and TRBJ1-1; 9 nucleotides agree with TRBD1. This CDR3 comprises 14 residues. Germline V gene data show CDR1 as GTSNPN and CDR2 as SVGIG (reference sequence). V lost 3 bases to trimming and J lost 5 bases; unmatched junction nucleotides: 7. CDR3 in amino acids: CAWRRGQGWTEAFF. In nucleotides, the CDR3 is TGTGCCTGGAGGAGGGGACAGGGCTGGACTGAAGCTTTCTTT.

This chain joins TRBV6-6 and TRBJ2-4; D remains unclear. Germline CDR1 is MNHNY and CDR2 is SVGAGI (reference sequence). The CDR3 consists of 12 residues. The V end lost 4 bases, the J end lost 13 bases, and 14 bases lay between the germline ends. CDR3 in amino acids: CASSSFQEPQYF. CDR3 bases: TGTGCCAGCAGTTCCTTCCAGGAACCCCAGTACTTC.

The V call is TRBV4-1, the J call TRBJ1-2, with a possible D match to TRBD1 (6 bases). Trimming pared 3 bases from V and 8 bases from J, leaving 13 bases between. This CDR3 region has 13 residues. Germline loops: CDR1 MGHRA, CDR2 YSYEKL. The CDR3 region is CASSHTQGLGYTF. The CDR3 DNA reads TGCGCCAGCAGCCACACGCAGGGGTTGGGCTACACCTTC.

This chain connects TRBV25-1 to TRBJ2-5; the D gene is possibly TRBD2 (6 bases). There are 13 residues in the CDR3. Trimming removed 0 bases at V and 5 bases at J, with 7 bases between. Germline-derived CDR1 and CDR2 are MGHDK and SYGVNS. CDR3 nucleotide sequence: TGTGCCAGCAGTGAATACAGCGGGGAGACCCAGTACTTC. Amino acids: CASSEYSGETQYF.

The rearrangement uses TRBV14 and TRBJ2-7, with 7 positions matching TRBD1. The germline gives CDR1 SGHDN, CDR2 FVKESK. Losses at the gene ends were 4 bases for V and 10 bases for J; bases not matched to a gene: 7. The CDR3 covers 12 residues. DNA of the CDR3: TGTGCCAGCAGCCCCAGGGGGTACATCCAGTACTTC. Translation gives CASSPRGYIQYF.